This TCR beta chain derives from a study of blood T cell repertoires in COVID-19. About the study: T cells, B-cell-depleted T cells, or PBMCs provided the cDNA or gDNA that served as material.

The V segment lost 5 bases and the J segment 2 bases; nucleotides outside the gene matches: 3. The CDR3 has 14 residues. From germline, CDR1 is LNHDA and CDR2 SQIVND (reference sequence). Libraries were prepared by immunoSEQ multiplex PCR; TCRdb keeps only in-frame clonotypes and omits some of them. This sample has some 42,000 clones; 80% to 90% occur once, and the top ten carry just under 9%. This rearrangement joins TRBV19 to TRBJ2-7; TRBD1 matches 10 bases. This TCR derives from a man under 40 with active or convalescent COVID-19. The sample was peripheral blood. The CDR3 sequence: CASSLGTGAYEQYF. As DNA, the CDR3 is TGTGCCAGTAGTCTTGGGACAGGGGCCTACGAGCAGTACTTC.